The clone carrying this TCR beta chain was counted between two and nine times. Its antigen remains unknown. The sample comes from a study of CD8 T cells in ankylosing spondylitis. As the method for making TCR beta libraries, quantitative 5'-RACE with molecular barcodes was used. TCRdb reanalysed the 5' RACE reads using MiXCR and keeps one entry per CDR3 protein. The sample yields more than 600,000 distinct CDR3 sequences, roughly 20% seen once. V gave up 4 bases and J gave up 6 bases; unmatched junction bases: 0. There are 12 residues in the CDR3. Notes on the study in general: Some of the motif variants had earlier been found in reactive arthritis patients' fluid and blood. Clones tied to disease were said to be significantly enriched in matched ankylosing spondylitis synovial fluid. A TCR beta motif of under 10 highly homologous variants appeared characteristic of ankylosing spondylitis blood.

The sample comprised blood, either unsorted or a sorted T cell fraction (not recorded which). The V call is TRBV12-3 or TRBV12-4, the J call TRBJ2-4; 7 nucleotides align to TRBD2. This TCR was recovered from a male donor with ankylosing spondylitis. The DNA of the CDR3 is TGTGCCAGCAGTTGGGGGGGAAACATTCAGTACTTC. This gives the protein CASSWGGNIQYF.